The clone carrying this T cell receptor (beta chain) was seen only once. Its antigen is undetermined. The junction had 11 bases not matched to a gene; V was cut back by 5 bases and J by 5 bases. The CDR3 is made up of 16 amino acids. Germline V gene data show CDR1 as SEHNR and CDR2 as FQNEAQ (reference sequence). The sample is drawn from a study of OX40 agonist ivuxolimab in advanced cancers. Study-wide context: Head and neck, renal cell, melanoma or hepatocellular carcinoma were the cancers that dose-escalation patients had. Among those treated, three patients had partial responses, one with hepatocellular carcinoma and two with cutaneous melanoma. Study-wide results and caveats: CD4+ and CD8+ blood T cells expanded clonally by week 6 at 0.1 to 3.0 mg/kg.

It was autoimmune disease history or systemic immunosuppression that excluded patients. Data came from immunoSEQ multiplex PCR; TCRdb stores just in-frame clones and leaves some out. The repertoire holds roughly 120,000 clones, with 85% to 95% as singletons. This specimen consisted of CD4+ or CD8+ T cells sorted from blood, obtained in a trial of the OX40 agonist ivuxolimab. The chain links TRBV7-9 to TRBJ2-5; TRBD1 matches at 10 bases. The TCR originated in an adult with an advanced solid tumor such as melanoma, head and neck, liver or kidney cancer. Here the CDR3 reads CASSPGDRGVGETQYF. The CDR3 DNA is TGTGCCAGCAGCCCCGGGGACAGGGGAGTCGGGGAGACCCAGTACTTC.